This T cell receptor beta chain was found in a study of T cell repertoires in cytomegalovirus infection. The overall study: Alongside well-studied HLA-B-restricted CMV epitopes, recently identified HLA-C-restricted CMV epitopes were also used. Through public TCR beta signatures, both CMV infection and matching HLA type were indicated.

The CDR3 length is 14 residues. Germline V CDR1 and CDR2: MNHEY, SVGAGI. Points from the study as a whole: Totalled public TCR beta family frequency picked out people who carried CMV plus the relevant HLA. CMV-specific TCR beta clonotypes restricted by HLA-C dominated the ex vivo response.

TCRdb ran MiXCR on the reads and lists one entry per CDR3 protein. Of 900,000 to 950,000 distinct CDR3 sequences in the sample, 31% were seen once. With regard to this clonotype: The antigen is undetermined. Mismatch with germline at one junction end may stem from a read error.

This sample comprised cultured CD8+ T cells from PBMCs, obtained from culture after CMV antigen stimulation. The TCR comes from a human donor in good health (CMV status not recorded). Some clones in this sample may be carry-over from other donors' samples. The chain links TRBV6-5 to TRBJ2-1; TRBD2 might be the D (6 bases). The CDR3 is CASGYGGLYFEQFF. The CDR3 DNA follows: TGTGCCAGCGGTTACGGGGGACTCTACTTTGAGCAGTTCTTC.